This T cell receptor beta chain derives from a study of HIV-infected patients and healthy controls. Whole-study findings and limits: Diversity differences between study cohorts were not due to their slight age and sex differences. Healthy controls shared more CDR3 sequences between individuals than HIV-infected patients did.

The table lists this clonotype with a few counts. Its antigen is undetermined. The CDR3 is 13 amino acids. V lost 3 bases and J lost 4, with 7 bases in between. Germline V CDR1 and CDR2: MNHEY, SVGEGT. Reverse transcription used roughly 450 ng RNA and constant-region primers for alpha and beta. Each of the alpha and beta chains got its own library through chain-specific third strand synthesis with indices. After a brief PCR adding P5, P7 and a second index, about 24 amplification cycles followed. TCRdb re-derived calls from the 5' RACE reads in MiXCR, one entry per CDR3 protein. Here the sample spans more than 15,000 distinct CDR3 sequences, more than 9% being singletons. Whole blood was used without fractionation, so all unsorted peripheral T cells were included.

The chain employs TRBV6-2 or TRBV6-3 and TRBJ1-5, with D unclear. The sequence was collected from an adult in good health. The sample consisted of blood. CDR3 in amino acids: CASSYGENQPQHF. DNA for the CDR3: TGTGCCAGCAGTTATGGGGAAAATCAGCCCCAGCATTTT.